The 12 T cell receptor beta chains below were found in one sample sequenced in a study of shared clonotypes between healthy human individuals. Terminally differentiated effector memory CD45RA+ cells were left out of the naive CD8 fraction, which was CD45RO-negative and positively selected for CCR7. The protocol was immunoSEQ multiplex PCR, while the TCRdb copy is restricted to in-frame clones and leaves out a portion. The repertoire holds about 2 million clones, with just under 95% as singletons. Sequencing was done on a sample of naive CD8+ T cells sorted from blood. Source of these receptors: a man between 18 and 29 years old in good health.

Regarding this clone: This sample also contains other DNA sequences that code for the same CDR3. The chain has TRBV7-2 and TRBJ1-5; D is ambiguous. Germline V gene lookup returns CDR1 SGHTA and CDR2 FQGNSA. V was trimmed by 1 base and J by 2 bases, leaving 3 bases between them. This CDR3 spans 13 amino acids. DNA of the CDR3: TGTGCCAGCAGCTTAGACGGCAATCAGCCCCAGCATTTT. Translated: CASSLDGNQPQHF.

The J gene is TRBJ1-3, the V gene TRBV9, with a possible D match to TRBD1 (5 bases). Germline CDR1 is SGDLS and CDR2 is YYNGEE. V lost 0 bases to trimming and J lost 2 bases, with 12 bases between them. The CDR3 loop spans 16 amino acids. The CDR3 reads CASSVEREGTGNTIYF. CDR3 nucleotides: TGTGCCAGCAGCGTAGAAAGGGAGGGGACTGGAAACACCATATATTTT.

The gene calls are TRBV5-1 and TRBJ1-1; no firm D call. Germline-derived CDR1 and CDR2 are SGHRS and YFSETQ. The CDR3 consists of 15 residues. Trimming left V 0 bases short and J 6 bases short, with 15 bases between. The DNA of the CDR3 is TGCGCCAGCAGCTTGGATAGGGCGCCTATTTCTGAAGCTTTCTTT. Translation gives CASSLDRAPISEAFF.

The chain has TRBV29-1 and TRBJ2-7; the D gene is possibly TRBD1 (6 bases). CDR3 length: 11 residues. V gave up 7 bases and J gave up 6 bases, with 13 bases separating them. Germline loops: CDR1 SQVTM, CDR2 ANQGSEA. The CDR3 protein is CSGQQGVEQYF. The CDR3 DNA reads as TGCAGCGGCCAACAGGGCGTCGAGCAGTACTTC.

This clone was seen just once. The chain is built from TRBV7-9 and TRBJ1-1; D uncertain. CDR3 length equals 13 residues. Trimming removed 5 bases at V and 2 bases at J, with 9 bases between. Per germline, CDR1 SEHNR and CDR2 FQNEAQ (reference sequence). The CDR3 is CASSPTLNTEAFF. The CDR3 DNA reads as TGTGCCAGCAGCCCCACTTTAAACACTGAAGCTTTCTTT.

This chain links TRBV11-3 with TRBJ2-2; TRBD1 agrees at 8 bases. There are 16 residues in the CDR3. The germline CDR1 and CDR2 sequences are SGHNT and YENEEA. Trimming cost V 4 bases and J 4 bases; bases outside gene matches: 8. The CDR3 nucleotides read TGTGCCAGCAGCTCCTCAGGGGGCGCGGGCACCGGGGAGCTGTTTTTT. It is translated as CASSSSGGAGTGELFF.

The chain carries TRBV5-4 and TRBJ1-6; 9 positions match TRBD1. This CDR3 comprises 14 residues. J lost 10 bases, V lost 4 bases, and 6 bases had no gene match. Germline V gene data show CDR1 as SGHNT and CDR2 as YYREEE (reference sequence). This CDR3 is CASSQETGGSPLHF. The DNA of the CDR3 is TGTGCCAGCAGCCAGGAGACAGGGGGATCACCCCTCCACTTT.

The V and J genes are TRBV9 and TRBJ1-2; D unclear. Trimming stripped 0 bases from V and 0 bases from J, with 9 bases between. Per germline, CDR1 SGDLS and CDR2 YYNGEE. This CDR3 is 15 amino acids long. CDR3 sequence reads: CASSVGHRANYGYTF. Written as DNA, the CDR3 is TGTGCCAGCAGCGTAGGCCACCGAGCTAACTATGGCTACACCTTC. Using reference TRBV9 and TRBJ1-2 for the parts outside the CDR3, the full variable domain is DSGVTQTPKHLITATGQRVTLRCSPRSGDLSVYWYQQSLDQGLQFLIQYYNGEERAKGNILERFSAQQFPDLHSELNLSSLELGDSALYFCASSVGHRANYGYTFGSGTRLTVV.

A word on this clone: The same CDR3 also results from other DNA sequences found in this sample. The chain recombines TRBV5-1 with TRBJ2-7, with 11 bases lining up with TRBD1. The germline gives CDR1 SGHRS, CDR2 YFSETQ. V shed 4 bases, J shed 3 bases, and the junction held 3 bases outside the gene matches. The CDR3 has 14 residues. In nucleotides, the CDR3 is TGCGCCAGCAGCCAGGGACAGGGGGTCTACGAGCAGTACTTC. Its translation is CASSQGQGVYEQYF.

The V and J genes are TRBV7-9 and TRBJ2-3, with a weak D call TRBD2 (6 bases). V was trimmed by 5 bases and J by 0 bases, leaving 15 bases between them. This CDR3 has 16 amino acids. CDR1 SEHNR and CDR2 FQNEAQ come from the germline V gene (reference sequence). CDR3 amino acids: CASSTTPGDSTDTQYF. Written as DNA, the CDR3 is TGTGCCAGCAGCACAACCCCGGGGGACAGCACAGATACGCAGTATTTT.

The chain couples TRBV28 to TRBJ1-6; D might be TRBD1 (6 bases). The CDR3 is 13 residues long. Germline assignment: CDR1 MDHEN and CDR2 SYDVKM. V lost 4 bases and J lost 9, with 10 bases in between. CDR3 nucleotide sequence: TGTGCCAGCAGTTCCGGGGGCGTTTCACCCCTCCACTTT. It yields the protein CASSSGGVSPLHF.

The V call is TRBV4-1, the J call TRBJ1-1; D not certain. Germline CDR1 is MGHRA and CDR2 is YSYEKL. This CDR3 has 17 residues. V lost 5 bases and J 3 bases, leaving 22 bases between the germline ends. The CDR3 DNA reads as TGCGCCAGCAGCTTGAGCAAGGATCCGCGAGTGGACACTGAAGCTTTCTTT. It translates to CASSLSKDPRVDTEAFF.